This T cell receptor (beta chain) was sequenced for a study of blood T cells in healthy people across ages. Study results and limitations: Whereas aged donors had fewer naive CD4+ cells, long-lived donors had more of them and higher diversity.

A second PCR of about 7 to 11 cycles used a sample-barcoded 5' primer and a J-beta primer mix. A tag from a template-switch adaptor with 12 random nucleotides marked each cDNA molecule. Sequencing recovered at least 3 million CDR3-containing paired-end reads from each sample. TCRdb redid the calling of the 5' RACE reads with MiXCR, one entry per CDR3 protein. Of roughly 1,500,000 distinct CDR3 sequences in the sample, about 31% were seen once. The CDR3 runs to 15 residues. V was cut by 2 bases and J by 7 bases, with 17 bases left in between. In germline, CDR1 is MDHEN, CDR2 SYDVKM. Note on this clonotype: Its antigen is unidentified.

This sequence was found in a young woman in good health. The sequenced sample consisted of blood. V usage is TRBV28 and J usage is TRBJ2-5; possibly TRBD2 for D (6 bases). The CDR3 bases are TGTGCCAGCAGTTTAACAGGAGGGGATAAAGGGACCCAGTACTTC. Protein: CASSLTGGDKGTQYF.